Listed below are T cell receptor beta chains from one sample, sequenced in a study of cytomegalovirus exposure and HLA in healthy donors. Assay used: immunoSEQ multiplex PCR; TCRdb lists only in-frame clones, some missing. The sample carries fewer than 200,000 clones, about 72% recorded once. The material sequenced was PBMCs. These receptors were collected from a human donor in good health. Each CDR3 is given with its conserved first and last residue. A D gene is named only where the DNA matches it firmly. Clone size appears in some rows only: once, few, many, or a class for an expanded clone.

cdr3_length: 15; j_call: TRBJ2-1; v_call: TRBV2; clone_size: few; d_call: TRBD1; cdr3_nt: TGTGCCAGCAGCCCAGAGGGACAGGGGACGGATGAGCAGTTCTTC; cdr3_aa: CASSPEGQGTDEQFF
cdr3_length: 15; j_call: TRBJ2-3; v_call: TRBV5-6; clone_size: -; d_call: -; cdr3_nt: TGTGCCAGCAGAAACCTCGGGGAAACCACAGATACGCAGTATTTT; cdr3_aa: CASRNLGETTDTQYF
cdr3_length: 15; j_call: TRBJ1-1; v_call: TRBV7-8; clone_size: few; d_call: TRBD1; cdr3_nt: TGTGCCAGCAGCTTGGCGACAGGGATGAACACTGAAGCTTTCTTT; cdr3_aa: CASSLATGMNTEAFF
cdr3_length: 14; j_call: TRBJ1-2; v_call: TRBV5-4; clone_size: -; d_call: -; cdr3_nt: TGTGCCAGCAGCTTGGGAGGGTACTCGAGTGGCTACACCTTC; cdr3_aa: CASSLGGYSSGYTF
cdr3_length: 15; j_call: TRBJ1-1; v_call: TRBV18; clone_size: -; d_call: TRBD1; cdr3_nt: TGTGCCAGCTCACGGACAGGGTACATGAACACTGAAGCTTTCTTT; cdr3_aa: CASSRTGYMNTEAFF
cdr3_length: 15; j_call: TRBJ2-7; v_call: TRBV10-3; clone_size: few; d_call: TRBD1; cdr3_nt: TGTGCCATCAGTGGGACAGGGGAACACTCCTACGAGCAGTACTTC; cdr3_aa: CAISGTGEHSYEQYF
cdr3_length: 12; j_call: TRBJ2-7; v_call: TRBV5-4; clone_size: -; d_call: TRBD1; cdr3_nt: TGTGCCAGCAGCTCGACAGGGCACGAGCAGTACTTC; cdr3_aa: CASSSTGHEQYF
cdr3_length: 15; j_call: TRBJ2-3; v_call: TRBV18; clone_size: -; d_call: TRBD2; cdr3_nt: TGTGCCAGCTCGCAATATAGCGGGGGGGCAGATACGCAGTATTTT; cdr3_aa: CASSQYSGGADTQYF
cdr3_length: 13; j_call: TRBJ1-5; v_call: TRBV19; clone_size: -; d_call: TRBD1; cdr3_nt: TGTGCCAGTCTTGGGACAGATCAGCAGCCCCAGCATTTT; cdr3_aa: CASLGTDQQPQHF
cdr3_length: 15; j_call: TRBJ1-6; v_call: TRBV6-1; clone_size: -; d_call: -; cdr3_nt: TGTGCCAGCAGGGGCCAGAACGGGGTGGAAAAGCCCCTCCACTTT; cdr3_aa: CASRGQNGVEKPLHF
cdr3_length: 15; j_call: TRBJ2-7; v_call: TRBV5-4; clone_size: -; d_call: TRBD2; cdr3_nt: TGTGCCAGCAGCTTCTCGGGGGACCGGGGGGGCGAGCAGTACTTC; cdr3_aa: CASSFSGDRGGEQYF
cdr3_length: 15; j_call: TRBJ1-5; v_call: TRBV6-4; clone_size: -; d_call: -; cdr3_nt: TGTGCCAGCAGCGAGTGGGGAGGGAGCAATCAGCCCCAGCATTTT; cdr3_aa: CASSEWGGSNQPQHF
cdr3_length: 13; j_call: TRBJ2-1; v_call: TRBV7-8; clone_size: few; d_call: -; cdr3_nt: TGTGCCAGCAGCTTGCAGCTAGACTCTGAGCAGTTCTTC; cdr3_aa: CASSLQLDSEQFF
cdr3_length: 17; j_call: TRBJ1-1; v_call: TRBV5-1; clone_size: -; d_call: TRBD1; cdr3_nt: TGCGCCAGCAGCTTGGCTTACAGGGGGCGAACCTGGCGTGAAGCTTTCTTT; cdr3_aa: CASSLAYRGRTWREAFF
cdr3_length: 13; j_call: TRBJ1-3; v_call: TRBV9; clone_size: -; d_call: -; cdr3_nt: TGTGCCAGCAGCGTACAGGCTGGAAACACCATATATTTT; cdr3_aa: CASSVQAGNTIYF
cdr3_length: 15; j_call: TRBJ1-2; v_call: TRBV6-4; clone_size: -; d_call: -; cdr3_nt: TGTGCCAGCAGTTGGGCAGGGGACGGTAACTATGGCTACACCTTC; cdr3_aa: CASSWAGDGNYGYTF
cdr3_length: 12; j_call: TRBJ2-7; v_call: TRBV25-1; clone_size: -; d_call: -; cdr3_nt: TGTGCCAGCAGTGAAAGCGTCGGAGAGCAGTACTTC; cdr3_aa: CASSESVGEQYF
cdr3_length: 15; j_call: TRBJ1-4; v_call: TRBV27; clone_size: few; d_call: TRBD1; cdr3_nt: TGTGCCAGCAGTCCCCGGACAGGTCGGAATGAAAAACTGTTTTTT; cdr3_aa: CASSPRTGRNEKLFF
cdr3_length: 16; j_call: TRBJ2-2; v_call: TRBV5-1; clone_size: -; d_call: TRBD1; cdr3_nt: TGCGCCAGCAGCTCCTCAGGGGGCGCGAACACCGGGGAGCTGTTTTTT; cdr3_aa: CASSSSGGANTGELFF
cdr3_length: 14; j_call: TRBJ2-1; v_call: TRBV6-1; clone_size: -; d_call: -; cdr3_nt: TGTGCCAGCAGTGTCCCAGACAGCTACAATGAGCAGTTCTTC; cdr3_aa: CASSVPDSYNEQFF
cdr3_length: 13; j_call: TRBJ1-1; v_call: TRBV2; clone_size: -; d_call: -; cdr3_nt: TGTGCCAGCAGCACCGGGACAACTCGTGAAGCTTTCTTT; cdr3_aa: CASSTGTTREAFF
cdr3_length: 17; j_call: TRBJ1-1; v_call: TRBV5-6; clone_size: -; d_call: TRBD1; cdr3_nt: TGTGCCAGCAGCCTTTTCGCGGGACAGACGAGGAGCACTGAAGCTTTCTTT; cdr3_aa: CASSLFAGQTRSTEAFF
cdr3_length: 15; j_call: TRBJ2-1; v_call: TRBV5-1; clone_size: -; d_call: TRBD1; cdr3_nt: TGCGCCAGCAGCGAGGGGGACAGGGGGCTCCATGGGCAGTTCTTC; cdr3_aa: CASSEGDRGLHGQFF
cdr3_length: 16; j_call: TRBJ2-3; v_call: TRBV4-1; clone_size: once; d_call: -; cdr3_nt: TGCGCCAGCAGCCAAGCGCCCCCAGGGTTCACAGATACGCAGTATTTT; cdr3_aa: CASSQAPPGFTDTQYF
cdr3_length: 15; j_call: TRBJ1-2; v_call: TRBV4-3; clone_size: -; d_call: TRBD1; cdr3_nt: TGCGCCAGCAGCCAAGAGGACAGGGAGGTTTATGGCTACACCTTC; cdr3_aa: CASSQEDREVYGYTF
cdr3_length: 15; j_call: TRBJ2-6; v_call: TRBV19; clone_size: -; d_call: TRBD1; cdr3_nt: TGTGCCACCGGGACAGGACTGACTGGGGCCAACGTCCTGACTTTC; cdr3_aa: CATGTGLTGANVLTF
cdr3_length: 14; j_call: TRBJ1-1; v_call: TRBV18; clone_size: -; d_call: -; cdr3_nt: TGTGCCAGCTCACCACCAGTAGGGAGCTCTGAAGCTTTCTTT; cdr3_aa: CASSPPVGSSEAFF
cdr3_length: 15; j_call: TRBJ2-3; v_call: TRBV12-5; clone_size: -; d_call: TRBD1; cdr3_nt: TGTGCTAGTGGTAACGGACAGGGTAACCCAGATACGCAGTATTTT; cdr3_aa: CASGNGQGNPDTQYF
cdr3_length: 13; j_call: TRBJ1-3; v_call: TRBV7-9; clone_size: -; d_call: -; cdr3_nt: TGTGCCAGCAGCTTTAACTCTGGAAACACCATATATTTT; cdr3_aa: CASSFNSGNTIYF
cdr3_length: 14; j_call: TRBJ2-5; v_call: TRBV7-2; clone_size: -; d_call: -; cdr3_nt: TGTGCCAGCAGCGCCCGGCGGGCGAGAGAGACCCAGTACTTC; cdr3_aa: CASSARRARETQYF
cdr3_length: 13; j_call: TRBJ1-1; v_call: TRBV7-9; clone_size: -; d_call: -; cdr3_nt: TGTGCCAGCAGCAAACAGCAAAACACTGAAGCTTTCTTT; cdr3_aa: CASSKQQNTEAFF
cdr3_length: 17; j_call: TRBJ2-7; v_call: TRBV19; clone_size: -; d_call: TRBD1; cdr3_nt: TGTGCCAGTAGTACCACATCCGGGGCAGGGGGCATCTACGAGCAGTACTTC; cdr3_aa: CASSTTSGAGGIYEQYF
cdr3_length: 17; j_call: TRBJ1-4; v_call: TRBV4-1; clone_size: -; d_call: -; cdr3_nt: TGCGCCAGCAGCCTCCTCTGGCCAGGTTCAACTAATGAAAAACTGTTTTTT; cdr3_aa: CASSLLWPGSTNEKLFF
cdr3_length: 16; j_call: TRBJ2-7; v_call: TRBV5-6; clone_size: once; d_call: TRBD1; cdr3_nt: TGTGCCAGCAGCATATGGACAGGGGTGTTCTCCTACGAGCAGTACTTC; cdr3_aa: CASSIWTGVFSYEQYF
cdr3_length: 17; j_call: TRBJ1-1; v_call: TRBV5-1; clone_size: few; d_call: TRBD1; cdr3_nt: TGCGCCAGCAGCCGACAGGGGGCGCTACAATTGAACACTGAAGCTTTCTTT; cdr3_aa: CASSRQGALQLNTEAFF